The rows below give T cell receptor beta chains drawn from one sample of a study of OX40 agonist ivuxolimab in advanced cancers. Using immunoSEQ multiplex PCR, the repertoire was profiled, and TCRdb retains in-frame clones only, with some absent. This table holds 45,000 to 50,000 clones, roughly 90% found once. This specimen consisted of CD4+ or CD8+ T cells sorted from blood, obtained in a trial of the OX40 agonist ivuxolimab. These receptors were collected from an adult with an advanced solid tumor such as melanoma, head and neck, liver or kidney cancer. The CDR3 runs from the conserved cysteine through the conserved F or W. Each record gives: clone size, J gene, V gene, D gene, CDR3 protein, CDR3 DNA. The D gene is left open where the match is weak. Clone size is not always given. Where it is, it says once, few, many or a class for expanded clones.

clone size: NA
J gene: TRBJ2-7
V gene: TRBV2
D gene: TRBD1
CDR3 protein: CASRSAGGYEQYF
CDR3 DNA: TGTGCCAGCAGGTCGGCAGGGGGCTACGAGCAGTACTTC

clone size: NA
J gene: TRBJ1-5
V gene: TRBV4-1
D gene: NA
CDR3 protein: CASSQDRGNQPQHF
CDR3 DNA: TGCGCCAGCAGCCAAGACAGGGGCAATCAGCCCCAGCATTTT

clone size: NA
J gene: TRBJ1-5
V gene: TRBV15
D gene: NA
CDR3 protein: CATSRVQFNQPQHF
CDR3 DNA: TGTGCCACCAGCAGAGTTCAGTTCAATCAGCCCCAGCATTTT

clone size: NA
J gene: TRBJ1-2
V gene: TRBV18
D gene: TRBD1
CDR3 protein: CASSPPRDRAPNYGYTF
CDR3 DNA: TGTGCCAGCTCACCACCCCGGGACAGGGCTCCTAACTATGGCTACACCTTC

clone size: NA
J gene: TRBJ2-7
V gene: TRBV30
D gene: NA
CDR3 protein: CAWSVGSYEQYF
CDR3 DNA: TGTGCCTGGAGTGTTGGTAGCTACGAGCAGTACTTC

clone size: NA
J gene: TRBJ1-5
V gene: TRBV7-6
D gene: TRBD1
CDR3 protein: CASSPRDSLLYSNQPQHF
CDR3 DNA: TGTGCCAGCAGTCCCCGGGACAGTCTCCTCTATAGCAATCAGCCCCAGCATTTT

clone size: NA
J gene: TRBJ2-7
V gene: TRBV6-5
D gene: NA
CDR3 protein: CASSYTSTGYEQYF
CDR3 DNA: TGTGCCAGCAGTTATACTTCGACAGGCTACGAGCAGTACTTC

clone size: NA
J gene: TRBJ2-1
V gene: TRBV28
D gene: NA
CDR3 protein: CASRKRVSSYNEQFF
CDR3 DNA: TGTGCCAGCAGAAAAAGGGTCAGCTCCTACAATGAGCAGTTCTTC

clone size: few
J gene: TRBJ1-5
V gene: TRBV5-4
D gene: NA
CDR3 protein: CASSLVGWGAVQPQHF
CDR3 DNA: TGTGCCAGCAGCTTGGTGGGTTGGGGGGCGGTTCAGCCCCAGCATTTT

clone size: NA
J gene: TRBJ2-7
V gene: TRBV11-2
D gene: NA
CDR3 protein: CASSLGPSYEQYF
CDR3 DNA: TGTGCCAGCAGCTTAGGCCCATCCTACGAGCAGTACTTC

clone size: NA
J gene: TRBJ2-1
V gene: TRBV10-2
D gene: TRBD2
CDR3 protein: CASRAGRGGLDEQFF
CDR3 DNA: TGCGCCAGCAGAGCCGGGCGGGGGGGCCTCGATGAGCAGTTCTTC

clone size: once
J gene: TRBJ2-1
V gene: TRBV5-5
D gene: NA
CDR3 protein: CASLVEPTYNEQFF
CDR3 DNA: TGTGCCTCACTGGTAGAGCCTACCTACAATGAGCAGTTCTTC

clone size: NA
J gene: TRBJ2-3
V gene: TRBV7-9
D gene: NA
CDR3 protein: CASSPPVGQTYSSTDTQYF
CDR3 DNA: TGTGCCAGCAGCCCTCCCGTGGGACAAACTTACTCTAGCACAGATACGCAGTATTTT

clone size: NA
J gene: TRBJ1-5
V gene: TRBV5-4
D gene: NA
CDR3 protein: CASSLLDQPQHF
CDR3 DNA: TGTGCCAGCAGCCTACTAGATCAGCCCCAGCATTTT

clone size: NA
J gene: TRBJ2-2
V gene: TRBV27
D gene: NA
CDR3 protein: CASRGWGAQGYTGELFF
CDR3 DNA: TGTGCCAGCAGGGGGTGGGGGGCGCAAGGTTACACCGGGGAGCTGTTTTTT

clone size: few
J gene: TRBJ1-2
V gene: TRBV7-8
D gene: NA
CDR3 protein: CASSLGQSGGYTF
CDR3 DNA: TGTGCCAGCAGCTTAGGGCAGAGTGGAGGCTACACCTTC